These 18 T cell receptor beta chains originate from one sample sequenced in a study of T-cell memory formation after mild COVID-19. TCRdb independently ran MiXCR on the 5' RACE reads; one entry per CDR3 protein. The table lists approximately 300,000 distinct CDR3 sequences, around 15% of them singletons. Sequencing was done on a sample of PBMCs or a T cell subset sorted from them (not recorded which). The receptors originated from a man aged 18-30 years who had mild COVID-19 (a few samples of this study predate the infection). Cell type and time point are not known.

This clonotype was counted ten times or more. This chain uses TRBV6-5 with TRBJ1-2, with D unclear. V dropped 0 bases and J dropped 8 bases, with 13 bases sitting between them. CDR3 size: 14 residues. Germline CDR1 reads MNHEY; CDR2 reads SVGAGI. In nucleotides, the CDR3 is TGTGCCAGCAGTTACTCGATAGCCGTCTCAGGCTACACCTTC. Amino acids: CASSYSIAVSGYTF.

This clonotype turned up a few times. This chain uses TRBV7-2 with TRBJ1-6; D is unresolved. Trimming removed 0 bases at V and 8 bases at J, with 17 bases between. The CDR3 has 17 residues. CDR1 is SGHTA, CDR2 FQGNSA, per germline. DNA for the CDR3: TGTGCCAGCAGCTTAGCGCCCGCGGGCTTCGGTGATTCACCCCTCCACTTT. Translation gives CASSLAPAGFGDSPLHF.

This clonotype appeared a few times. The V gene is TRBV6-1, the J gene TRBJ1-1; D is ambiguous. This CDR3 has 11 residues. Germline V gene data show CDR1 as MNHNS and CDR2 as SASEGT. Trimming pared 8 bases from V and 2 bases from J, leaving 6 bases between. Here the CDR3 reads CASGDNTEAFF. CDR3 in DNA: TGTGCCAGCGGGGATAACACTGAAGCTTTCTTT.

The gene calls are TRBV14 and TRBJ2-1; tentatively, D is TRBD2 (6 bases). CDR3 length: 15 residues. Germline V CDR1 and CDR2: SGHDN, FVKESK. The ends were cut back, 4 bases at V and 4 bases at J, with 14 bases in the middle. For the CDR3, the DNA is TGTGCCAGCAGCCCGGACTACTGGATTTACAATGAGCAGTTCTTC. Translating gives CASSPDYWIYNEQFF.

In its sample, this clonotype was seen a few times. The gene calls are TRBV12-3 or TRBV12-4 and TRBJ2-3, with 8 bases identical to TRBD1. Unmatched junction bases numbered 6, after V lost 3 bases and J lost 1 base. The CDR3 has 16 residues. The CDR3 DNA reads as TGTGCCAGCAGTTTGGTCAGGGGGCAAGGCACAGATACGCAGTATTTT. The encoded protein is CASSLVRGQGTDTQYF.

The rearrangement joins TRBV12-3 or TRBV12-4 to TRBJ2-1; 9 nucleotides align to TRBD2. V shed 7 bases, J shed 9 bases, and the junction held 13 bases outside the gene matches. CDR3 length: 15 amino acids. The CDR3 coding sequence is TGTGCCAGCACTGCCCAGCGGGGGGTTCGGGGTGAGCAGTTCTTC. It codes for CASTAQRGVRGEQFF.

This chain links TRBV19 with TRBJ1-1; D not resolved. Germline CDR1 reads LNHDA; CDR2 reads SQIVND (reference sequence). Trimming took off 3 bases at V and 2 bases at J, with 10 bases between the two ends. CDR3 length: 14 residues. CDR3 DNA: TGTGCCAGTAGTATCGACCACTTAAACACTGAAGCTTTCTTT. It specifies CASSIDHLNTEAFF.

This clonotype was counted only a few times. The rearrangement uses TRBV12-3 or TRBV12-4 and TRBJ2-1; D may be TRBD2 (5 bases). This CDR3 has 15 amino acids. V lost 6 bases and J lost 3, with 15 bases in between. Here the CDR3 DNA reads TGTGCCAGCAGCCGCCCGGGGATCCGCTACAATGAGCAGTTCTTC. Amino acids: CASSRPGIRYNEQFF.

V gene TRBV4-1 combines with J gene TRBJ1-2; possible D gene TRBD1, 5 bases. Germline V gene lookup returns CDR1 MGHRA and CDR2 YSYEKL. This CDR3 spans 14 amino acids. Between the trimmed V and J ends, which lost 1 base and 3 bases, there was a span of 9 bases. The chain's CDR3 is CASSQVDTYYGYTF. The CDR3 nucleotides read TGCGCCAGCAGCCAAGTGGACACATACTATGGCTACACCTTC.

This clonotype came up a few times. The rearrangement uses TRBV10-2 and TRBJ2-7, with D hard to call. V lost 6 bases, J lost 3 bases, and 9 bases lay in between. The CDR3 length is 12 residues. Germline V gives CDR1 WSHSY, CDR2 SAAADI. CDR3 in amino acids: CASSPADYEQYF. The CDR3 DNA is TGCGCCAGCAGCCCGGCAGACTACGAGCAGTACTTC.

The chain combines TRBV4-3 with TRBJ1-2; TRBD1 aligns across 8 bases. This CDR3 is built from 15 residues. The V gene's germline CDR1 is LGHNA and CDR2 YSLEER. Trimming at V came to 5 bases and at J to 4 bases, leaving 9 bases not matched to a gene. CDR3 in amino acids: CASSGQGDGRYGYTF. Here the CDR3 DNA reads TGCGCCAGCAGCGGACAGGGCGACGGGCGCTATGGCTACACCTTC.

The rearrangement links TRBV12-3 or TRBV12-4 to TRBJ2-1; 11 nucleotides align to TRBD2. The CDR3 has 15 amino acids. V lost 4 bases and J lost 5; bases outside the gene matches: 4. The CDR3 nucleotides are TGTGCCAGCAGTTCCCGACTAGCGGGAAACAATGAGCAGTTCTTC. Protein product: CASSSRLAGNNEQFF.

This clonotype was counted a few times. The chain links TRBV29-1 to TRBJ1-1; tentatively, D is TRBD1 (5 bases). Looked up from germline, CDR1 is SQVTM and CDR2 is ANQGSEA. The CDR3 sequence is 13 residues long. V lost 7 bases to trimming and J lost 8 bases, with 20 bases between them. The CDR3 bases are TGCAGCGGCTTAGGAGGGGATAGAACCGAAGCTTTCTTT. Translation gives CSGLGGDRTEAFF.

This clonotype has just a few counts. The V and J genes are TRBV20-1 and TRBJ2-7; TRBD2 agrees at 10 bases. Per germline, CDR1 DFQATT and CDR2 SNEGSKA (reference sequence). This CDR3 is 16 amino acids long. With 0 bases clipped from V and 4 bases from J, the junction kept 9 bases outside the gene matches. The CDR3 region is CSARDRRLAGSYEQYV. The CDR3 DNA sequence: TGCAGTGCTAGAGATCGAAGACTAGCGGGCTCTTACGAGCAGTACGTC.

The sample holds a few counts of this clonotype. The chain couples TRBV7-3 to TRBJ2-5; weak D call: TRBD1 (5 bases). Trimming removed 5 bases at V and 1 base at J, with 14 bases between. This CDR3 has 15 amino acids. The V gene's germline CDR1 is SGHTA and CDR2 FQGTGA. The CDR3 spells CASSPGPRGQETQYF. CDR3 in DNA: TGTGCCAGCAGCCCCGGTCCTAGGGGCCAAGAGACCCAGTACTTC.

The chain combines TRBV20-1 with TRBJ2-2, with D possibly matching TRBD2 (5 bases). Germline CDR1 and CDR2: DFQATT and SNEGSKA (reference sequence). The CDR3 has 14 amino acids. Trimming pared 2 bases from V and 5 bases from J, leaving 12 bases between. CDR3 sequence reads: CSARRASGTGELFF. CDR3 nucleotide sequence: TGCAGTGCTAGAAGGGCATCGGGAACCGGGGAGCTGTTTTTT.

In this sample, this clonotype turned up many times. This sequence joins TRBV5-1 and TRBJ2-5, with unresolved D. CDR1 is SGHRS, CDR2 YFSETQ, per germline. The CDR3 covers 15 residues. V lost 1 base, J lost 2 bases, and 12 bases lay in between. CDR3 DNA: TGCGCCAGCAGCTTGATCTTGGCAACTCAAGAGACCCAGTACTTC. This translates into CASSLILATQETQYF.

The rearrangement joins TRBV27 to TRBJ2-7; the D call may be TRBD1 or TRBD2 (5 bases each). V was trimmed by 6 bases and J by 2 bases, leaving 17 bases between them. Germline assignment: CDR1 MNHEY and CDR2 SMNVEV (reference sequence). CDR3 size: 15 residues. DNA for the CDR3: TGTGCCAGCAGCCCCTCCTGGGACGCCCCCTACGAGCAGTACGTC. It translates to CASSPSWDAPYEQYV.